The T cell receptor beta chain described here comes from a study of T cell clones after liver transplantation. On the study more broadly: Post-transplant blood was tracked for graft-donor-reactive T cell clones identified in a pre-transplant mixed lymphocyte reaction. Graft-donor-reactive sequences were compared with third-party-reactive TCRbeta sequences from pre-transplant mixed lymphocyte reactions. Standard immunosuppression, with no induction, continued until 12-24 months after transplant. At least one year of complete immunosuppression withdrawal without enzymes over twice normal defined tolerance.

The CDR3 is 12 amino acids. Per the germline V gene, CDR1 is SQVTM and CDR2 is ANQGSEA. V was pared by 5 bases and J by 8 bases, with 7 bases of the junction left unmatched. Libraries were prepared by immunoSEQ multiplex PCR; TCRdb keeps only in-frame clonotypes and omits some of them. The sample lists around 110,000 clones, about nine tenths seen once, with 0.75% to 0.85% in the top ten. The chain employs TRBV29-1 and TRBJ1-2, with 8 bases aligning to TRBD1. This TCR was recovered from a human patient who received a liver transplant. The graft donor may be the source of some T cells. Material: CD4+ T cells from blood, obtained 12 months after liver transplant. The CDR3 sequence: CSVSTGGDGYTF. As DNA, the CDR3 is TGCAGCGTTTCCACAGGGGGGGACGGCTACACCTTC.